These 27 T cell receptor beta chains came from one sample sequenced in a study of graft-versus-host responses after intestinal transplantation. No antigen has been assigned to these receptors. TCRdb keeps only in-frame clones here, not all; method: immunoSEQ multiplex PCR. The data contain more than 85,000 clones, roughly 80% of them singletons. Here the sequenced sample was unstimulated CD4+ T cells sorted from spleen or lymph node cells, taken before intestinal transplant. The source of these receptors is a human donor who received an intestinal transplant.

The gene calls are TRBV25-1 and TRBJ2-7, with 7 bases fitting TRBD1. CDR3 length equals 13 residues. Germline V gives CDR1 MGHDK, CDR2 SYGVNS. V dropped 5 bases and J dropped 3; count of bases not matched to a gene: 4. The CDR3 DNA follows: TGTGCCAGCAGTCGGGACAGCCACTACGAGCAGTACTTC. Its translation: CASSRDSHYEQYF.

This clone was seen more than once but under ten times. CDR3 DNA sequence: TGTGCCAGTAGGGAACAGGCGGTCGCGGAAAACTATGGCTACACCTTC. Residues: CASREQAVAENYGYTF. The gene calls are TRBV19 and TRBJ1-2; a possible D gene is TRBD1 (5 bases). The germline V gene encodes CDR1 LNHDA and CDR2 SQIVND (reference sequence). The CDR3 has 16 residues. V dropped 6 bases and J dropped 2 bases, with 19 bases sitting between them. The complete variable domain, with remaining parts taken from reference TRBV19 and TRBJ1-2, reads DGGITQSPKYLFRKEGQNVTLSCEQNLNHDAMYWYRQDPGQGLRLIYYSQIVNDFQKGDIAEGYSVSREKKESFPLTVTSAQKNPTAFYLCASREQAVAENYGYTFGSGTRLTVV.

This chain joins TRBV9 and TRBJ2-3, with 8 bases matching TRBD1. Germline CDR1 reads SGDLS; CDR2 reads YYNGEE. The CDR3 covers 14 residues. Losses at the gene ends were 0 bases for V and 6 bases for J; bases not matched to a gene: 3. The CDR3 sequence is CASSVGQGLDTQYF. The CDR3 nucleotides read TGTGCCAGCAGCGTAGGACAGGGGTTGGATACGCAGTATTTT. Supplemented by reference TRBV9 and TRBJ2-3, the full variable domain reads DSGVTQTPKHLITATGQRVTLRCSPRSGDLSVYWYQQSLDQGLQFLIQYYNGEERAKGNILERFSAQQFPDLHSELNLSSLELGDSALYFCASSVGQGLDTQYFGPGTRLTVL.

The V gene is TRBV19, the J gene TRBJ1-5, with D uncertain. Germline V gene sequence: CDR1 LNHDA, CDR2 SQIVND (reference sequence). V was clipped by 3 bases and J by 0 bases, with 15 bases between them. The CDR3 is 17 amino acids. The CDR3 nucleotides are TGTGCCAGTAGTATTGGCGCAGGTAAGAATAGCAATCAGCCCCAGCATTTT. Protein product: CASSIGAGKNSNQPQHF.

V is TRBV2 and J is TRBJ1-2, with TRBD1 matching 8 bases. Losses at the gene ends were 7 bases for V and 8 bases for J; bases not matched to a gene: 6. The CDR3 covers 12 residues. Germline CDR1 SNHLY, CDR2 FYNNEI. DNA for the CDR3: TGTGCCAGCACCCAGGGGGCGTTGGGCTACACCTTC. Translation gives CASTQGALGYTF.

This clone was observed a few times. This rearrangement joins TRBV5-6 to TRBJ1-1; TRBD1 aligns across 9 bases. Trimming cost V 4 bases and J 0 bases; bases outside gene matches: 4. The CDR3 totals 15 residues. CDR1 SGHDT and CDR2 YYEEEE come from the germline V gene. In DNA form, the CDR3 reads TGTGCCAGCAGCCGGGGACAGGGTTTGAACACTGAAGCTTTCTTT. This codes for CASSRGQGLNTEAFF.

This chain connects TRBV27 to TRBJ2-3; the match to TRBD1 covers 7 bases. The ends lost 3 bases at V and 2 bases at J; junction bases unmatched: 11. Germline V CDR1 and CDR2: MNHEY, SMNVEV (reference sequence). The CDR3 is 17 residues long. As DNA, the CDR3 is TGTGCCAGCAGTTTTTCCCCGGGAAGGGGGCCCACAGATACGCAGTATTTT. This translates into CASSFSPGRGPTDTQYF.

The CDR3 spells CASSPGGYEDYGYTF. For the CDR3, the DNA is TGCGCCAGCAGCCCAGGGGGGTACGAGGACTATGGCTACACCTTC. J is TRBJ1-2 and V is TRBV4-1, with TRBD1 identical over 7 bases. The CDR3 sequence is 15 residues long. Germline CDR1 and CDR2: MGHRA and YSYEKL. The trim removed 4 bases at V and 3 bases at J, leaving 8 bases unmatched.

This clone occurred a few times. CDR3 region: CSVGGPYEQYF. DNA for the CDR3: TGCAGCGTTGGGGGCCCCTACGAGCAGTACTTC. This chain uses TRBV29-1 with TRBJ2-7, with D perhaps TRBD1 (5 bases). The V end was cut by 4 bases, the J end by 2 bases, with 6 bases between. Germline CDR1 reads SQVTM; CDR2 reads ANQGSEA. The CDR3 covers 11 residues.

V gene TRBV6-6 combines with J gene TRBJ1-5; D unresolved. This CDR3 comprises 13 residues. V dropped 7 bases and J dropped 5 bases, with 12 bases sitting between them. Looked up from germline, CDR1 is MNHNY and CDR2 is SVGAGI (reference sequence). The CDR3 spells CASTAQPYQPQHF. Here the CDR3 DNA reads TGTGCCAGCACGGCACAGCCTTATCAGCCCCAGCATTTT.

In this sample, this clone turned up a few times. The chain has TRBV11-2 and TRBJ1-1; weak D call: TRBD1 (6 bases). Germline CDR1 SGHAT, CDR2 FQNNGV. With 6 bases removed from V and 1 base from J, the gap between germline ends came to 15 bases. The CDR3 spans 15 residues. The CDR3 DNA reads TGTGCCAGCAGGCCCAGAACAGGGACGAACACTGAAGCTTTCTTT. Translated: CASRPRTGTNTEAFF.

This clone has only a few counts. The chain employs TRBV4-1 and TRBJ1-3; D remains unclear. The V end lost 5 bases, the J end lost 0 bases, and 11 bases lay between the germline ends. CDR1 is MGHRA, CDR2 YSYEKL, per germline. The CDR3 sequence is 15 residues long. CDR3 bases: TGCGCCAGCAGCTCATCAGTCAGCTCTGGAAACACCATATATTTT. This encodes CASSSSVSSGNTIYF.

The gene calls are TRBV25-1 and TRBJ1-4; TRBD1 agrees at 8 bases. CDR1 is MGHDK, CDR2 SYGVNS, per germline. V dropped 1 base and J dropped 4; count of bases not matched to a gene: 2. The CDR3 contains 15 residues. CDR3 coding DNA: TGTGCCAGCAGTGAATTGACAGGGGATAATGAAAAACTGTTTTTT. Amino acid sequence: CASSELTGDNEKLFF. Variable domain in full (rest from reference TRBV25-1 and TRBJ1-4): EADIYQTPRYLVIGTGKKITLECSQTMGHDKMYWYQQDPGMELHLIHYSYGVNSTEKGDLSSESTVSRIRTEHFPLTLESARPSHTSQYLCASSELTGDNEKLFFGSGTQLSVL.

This clone was observed once. V is TRBV5-1 and J is TRBJ1-2; D not certain. The germline V and J ends were trimmed by 6 bases and 8 bases, with 17 bases remaining between them. CDR3 length equals 13 residues. The germline CDR1 and CDR2 sequences are SGHRS and YFSETQ. The CDR3 is CASNIDSRGGYTF. The CDR3 bases are TGCGCCAGCAACATTGACTCCCGGGGAGGCTACACCTTC.

V is TRBV4-2 and J is TRBJ2-7, with 12 positions matching TRBD2. Looked up from germline, CDR1 is LGHNA and CDR2 is YNFKEQ. Unmatched junction bases numbered 11, after V lost 4 bases and J lost 4 bases. The CDR3 is 17 residues long. Written as DNA, the CDR3 is TGTGCCAGCAGCCGGACAGGCCCTAGCGGGGGGGGTTACGAGCAGTACTTC. It is translated as CASSRTGPSGGGYEQYF.

The rearrangement joins TRBV2 to TRBJ2-1; the match to TRBD2 covers 8 bases. CDR1 is SNHLY, CDR2 FYNNEI, per germline. This CDR3 region has 14 residues. V was pared by 4 bases and J by 8 bases, with 7 bases of the junction left unmatched. CDR3 protein: CASSVRAGEDEQFF. DNA for the CDR3: TGTGCCAGCAGTGTTCGAGCGGGAGAGGATGAGCAGTTCTTC. Filled out from reference TRBV2 and TRBJ2-1, the complete variable domain reads EPEVTQTPSHQVTQMGQEVILRCVPISNHLYFYWYRQILGQKVEFLVSFYNNEISEKSEIFDDQFSVERPDGSNFTLKIRSTKLEDSAMYFCASSVRAGEDEQFFGPGTRLTVL.

CDR3: CASSLRRGGDEQYF. The CDR3 DNA follows: TGTGCCAGCAGTTTGAGGAGGGGCGGCGACGAGCAGTACTTC. The V call is TRBV27, the J call TRBJ2-7; weak D call: TRBD2 (6 bases). This CDR3 has 14 residues. Germline loops: CDR1 MNHEY, CDR2 SMNVEV (reference sequence). V was cut by 3 bases and J by 5 bases, with 14 bases left in between.

This chain joins TRBV29-1 and TRBJ2-7; maybe TRBD1 (6 bases). CDR1 is SQVTM and CDR2 is ANQGSEA in the germline V gene. V shed 7 bases and J shed 3 bases, with 19 bases lying between them. The CDR3 contains 14 residues. CDR3 DNA: TGCAGCGCAATCCCCCAGGGGTATATCTACGAGCAGTACTTC. This codes for CSAIPQGYIYEQYF.

The chain has TRBV5-6 and TRBJ1-6; D gene ambiguous. This CDR3 spans 16 amino acids. The V end was cut by 0 bases, the J end by 2 bases, with 9 bases between. The germline gives CDR1 SGHDT, CDR2 YYEEEE. The CDR3 bases are TGTGCCAGCAGCTTGGAGACTTATCCCTATAATTCACCCCTCCACTTT. It encodes CASSLETYPYNSPLHF.

The V and J genes are TRBV18 and TRBJ2-6; TRBD1 matches 7 bases. Per the germline V gene, CDR1 is KGHSH and CDR2 is LQKENI. V was clipped by 6 bases and J by 2 bases; unmatched bases: 10. The CDR3 is 17 residues long. For the CDR3, the DNA is TGTGCCAGCTCGGGGGCTAACAGGGGTCCTGGGGCCAACGTCCTGACTTTC. Translated: CASSGANRGPGANVLTF.

The V gene is TRBV2, the J gene TRBJ2-7, with a possible D match to TRBD2 (6 bases). V was pared by 8 bases and J by 3 bases, with 17 bases between. The CDR3 loop spans 14 amino acids. Looked up from germline, CDR1 is SNHLY and CDR2 is FYNNEI. CDR3 protein: CASWAPGLGYEQYF. DNA of the CDR3: TGTGCCAGCTGGGCACCGGGACTGGGCTACGAGCAGTACTTC.

V gene TRBV6-4 combines with J gene TRBJ1-2; D is unclear. The V end lost 2 bases, the J end lost 8 bases, and 18 bases lay between the germline ends. The CDR3 has 15 amino acids. CDR1 MRHNA and CDR2 SNTAGT come from the germline V gene. In nucleotides, the CDR3 is TGTGCCAGCAGTGACGAGGGAAGGGCGTCGGGGGGCTACACCTTC. It is translated as CASSDEGRASGGYTF.

V and J are TRBV19 and TRBJ1-2, with no clear D. In germline, CDR1 is LNHDA, CDR2 SQIVND (reference sequence). V lost 3 bases and J lost 1, with 15 bases in between. This CDR3 has 16 amino acids. CDR3 nucleotide sequence: TGTGCCAGTAGTATCCCGCCTCCTAACAGTAACTATGGCTACACCTTC. This sequence encodes CASSIPPPNSNYGYTF.

This clone was counted at least ten times. V and J are TRBV5-1 and TRBJ2-6; D remains ambiguous. The V and J ends lost 3 bases and 0 bases respectively, with 4 bases between them. There are 14 residues in the CDR3. Germline V gene sequence: CDR1 SGHRS, CDR2 YFSETQ. The CDR3 loop reads CASSSDSGANVLTF. CDR3 sequence (DNA): TGCGCCAGCAGCTCAGACTCTGGGGCCAACGTCCTGACTTTC.

This rearrangement joins TRBV19 to TRBJ2-7; D unclear. CDR1 is LNHDA and CDR2 is SQIVND in the germline V gene (reference sequence). V lost 5 bases to trimming and J lost 5 bases, with 13 bases between them. The CDR3 consists of 13 residues. CDR3 sequence: CASSPRSRDEQYF. In DNA, the CDR3 is TGTGCCAGTAGTCCCCGCAGCCGGGACGAGCAGTACTTC. Combining the CDR3 with reference TRBV19 and TRBJ2-7 gives the whole variable domain DGGITQSPKYLFRKEGQNVTLSCEQNLNHDAMYWYRQDPGQGLRLIYYSQIVNDFQKGDIAEGYSVSREKKESFPLTVTSAQKNPTAFYLCASSPRSRDEQYFGPGTRLTVT.

This chain uses TRBV15 with TRBJ1-2; 8 positions agree with TRBD1. The CDR3 contains 17 residues. The junction had 15 bases not matched to a gene; V was cut back by 3 bases and J by 6 bases. Germline loops: CDR1 LNHNV, CDR2 YYDKDF (reference sequence). The CDR3 loop is CATSRDLAGGPKDGYTF. CDR3 DNA sequence: TGTGCCACCAGCAGGGATCTCGCAGGGGGCCCAAAGGATGGCTACACCTTC.

The genes are TRBV7-2 and TRBJ2-7, with D tentatively TRBD2 (6 bases). Germline V CDR1 and CDR2: SGHTA, FQGNSA. Deletions cut 1 base from V and 5 bases from J, with 12 bases between. CDR3 size: 14 residues. CDR3 sequence reads: CASSLGAGRNEQYF. The CDR3 region has the DNA TGTGCCAGCAGCTTAGGCGCAGGGAGGAACGAGCAGTACTTC.